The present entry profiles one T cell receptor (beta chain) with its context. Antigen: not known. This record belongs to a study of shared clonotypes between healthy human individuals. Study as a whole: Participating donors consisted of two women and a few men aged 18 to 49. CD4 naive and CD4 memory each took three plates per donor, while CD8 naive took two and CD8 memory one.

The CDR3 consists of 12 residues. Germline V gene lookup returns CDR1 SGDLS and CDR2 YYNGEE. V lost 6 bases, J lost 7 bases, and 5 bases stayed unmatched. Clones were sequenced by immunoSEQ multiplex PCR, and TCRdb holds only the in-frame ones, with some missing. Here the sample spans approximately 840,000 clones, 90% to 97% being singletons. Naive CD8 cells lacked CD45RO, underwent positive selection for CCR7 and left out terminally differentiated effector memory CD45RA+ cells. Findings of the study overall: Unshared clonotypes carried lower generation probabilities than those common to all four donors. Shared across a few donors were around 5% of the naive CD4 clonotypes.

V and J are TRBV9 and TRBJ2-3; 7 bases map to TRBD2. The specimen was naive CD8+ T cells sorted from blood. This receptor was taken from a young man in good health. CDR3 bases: TGTGCCAGCAAGGGACTATTCAATACGCAGTATTTT. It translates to CASKGLFNTQYF.